One and the same sample provided the 14 T cell receptor beta chains below, sequenced in a study of T cells after posttransplantation cyclophosphamide. Sequenced by immunoSEQ multiplex PCR; TCRdb stores in-frame clones only, minus some. Altogether 17,000 or so clones are present, 77% being singletons, with the ten largest covering roughly a third. Cyclophosphamide on days +3 and +4 followed busulfan-fludarabine conditioning and a marrow graft. Material: CD8+ T cells sorted from PBMCs, obtained roughly 250 weeks after a stem cell transplant with posttransplant cyclophosphamide. Receptors were obtained from a female patient aged 40 to 50 who received an allogeneic stem cell transplant from a related donor, was CMV-positive, and had no GVHD. Some T cells may have come from the graft donor.

V is TRBV27 and J is TRBJ1-2; 7 positions match TRBD1. J was trimmed by 0 bases and V by 4 bases; bases with no gene match: 11. The germline V gene encodes CDR1 MNHEY and CDR2 SMNVEV (reference sequence). CDR3 length: 17 amino acids. The CDR3: CASSSGAGGIANYGYTF. The CDR3 DNA is TGTGCCAGCAGTTCCGGGGCAGGGGGTATAGCTAACTATGGCTACACCTTC.

The chain employs TRBV7-9 and TRBJ2-7, with D possibly being TRBD2 (6 bases). From germline, CDR1 is SEHNR and CDR2 FQNEAQ (reference sequence). Between the trimmed V and J ends, which lost 7 bases and 7 bases, there was a span of 14 bases. This CDR3 spans 12 amino acids. The CDR3 sequence: CASKSEGGEQYF. In DNA, the CDR3 is TGTGCCAGCAAGTCGGAGGGCGGTGAGCAGTACTTC.

For the CDR3, the DNA is TGCGCCAGCAGCGGCAGGGCCTACGAGCAGTACTTC. Protein sequence: CASSGRAYEQYF. The chain joins TRBV5-1 to TRBJ2-7; a weak D match, TRBD1 (5 bases). Germline lookup yields CDR1 SGHRS and CDR2 YFSETQ. The CDR3 contains 12 residues. V lost 4 bases and J 2 bases, leaving 7 bases between the germline ends. The variable domain in full, with the rest retrieved from reference TRBV5-1 and TRBJ2-7, is KAGVTQTPRYLIKTRGQQVTLSCSPISGHRSVSWYQQTPGQGLQFLFEYFSETQRNKGNFPGRFSGRQFSNSRSEMNVSTLELGDSALYLCASSGRAYEQYFGPGTRLTVT.

The J gene is TRBJ2-3, the V gene TRBV7-9; 7 bases map to TRBD1. The CDR3 loop spans 15 amino acids. The V gene end was trimmed by 4 bases and the J gene end by 3 bases; junction bases not matched to a gene: 7. CDR1 SEHNR and CDR2 FQNEAQ come from the germline V gene (reference sequence). The chain's CDR3 is CASSSGQAGTDTQYF. The CDR3 region has the DNA TGTGCCAGCAGCTCAGGACAGGCGGGTACAGATACGCAGTATTTT.

The chain has TRBV29-1 and TRBJ1-1; D is perhaps TRBD1 (5 bases). The CDR3 runs 12 residues. V dropped 5 bases and J dropped 0 bases, with 7 bases sitting between them. Germline CDR1 reads SQVTM; CDR2 reads ANQGSEA. CDR3 coding DNA: TGCAGCGTTAGGGGCATGAACACTGAAGCTTTCTTT. Its protein is CSVRGMNTEAFF.

This clone was seen a few times. The V gene is TRBV7-9, the J gene TRBJ1-2, with TRBD1 matching over 8 bases. The CDR3 is 14 residues long. Trimming at V came to 5 bases and at J to 8 bases, leaving 10 bases not matched to a gene. Germline V gives CDR1 SEHNR, CDR2 FQNEAQ (reference sequence). The CDR3 reads CASSPGQGAGGYTF. The CDR3 nucleotides are TGTGCCAGCAGCCCTGGGCAGGGGGCTGGAGGCTACACCTTC.

CDR3 residues: CASSEGTISSYGYTF. The CDR3 DNA sequence: TGTGCCAGCAGTGAAGGGACAATCTCAAGCTATGGCTACACCTTC. The V and J genes are TRBV2 and TRBJ1-2; maybe TRBD1 (5 bases). Trimming shortened V by 1 base and J by 4 bases, and 13 bases separated the two germline ends. Germline CDR1 reads SNHLY; CDR2 reads FYNNEI. The CDR3 runs to 15 residues.

This chain uses TRBV7-9 with TRBJ2-6, with D tentatively TRBD2 (6 bases). The CDR3 runs to 17 residues. Germline loops: CDR1 SEHNR, CDR2 FQNEAQ (reference sequence). The germline V and J ends were trimmed by 6 bases and 4 bases, with 19 bases remaining between them. The CDR3 nucleotides read TGTGCCAGCAGACCAGGGTCAGGAGGGGCCGGGGCCAACGTCCTGACTTTC. Its protein is CASRPGSGGAGANVLTF. The full variable domain, rest sourced from reference TRBV7-9 and TRBJ2-6, is DTGVSQNPRHKITKRGQNVTFRCDPISEHNRLYWYRQTLGQGPEFLTYFQNEAQLEKSRLLSDRFSAERPKGSFSTLEIQRTEQGDSAMYLCASRPGSGGAGANVLTFGAGSRLTVL.

This chain uses TRBV5-6 with TRBJ1-6, with 7 bases fitting TRBD1. V dropped 4 bases and J dropped 6; count of bases not matched to a gene: 4. CDR1 and CDR2 from the germline V gene are SGHDT and YYEEEE. The CDR3 runs to 14 residues. DNA for the CDR3: TGTGCCAGCAGCAGTGACAGGGTTAATTCACCCCTCCACTTT. Protein sequence: CASSSDRVNSPLHF.

The V call is TRBV2, the J call TRBJ1-1; no clear D gene. V was trimmed by 10 bases and J by 1 base, leaving 10 bases between them. Germline CDR1 SNHLY, CDR2 FYNNEI. This CDR3 is built from 12 residues. CDR3 DNA sequence: TGTGCCATGACGCGGAGGAACACTGAAGCTTTCTTT. This sequence encodes CAMTRRNTEAFF.

A word on this clone: The germline gene is not matched at one end of the junction; a read error may be the cause. The V call is TRBV5-3, the J call TRBJ1-5; D not certain. TRBV5-3 is noted as an ORF with a role that remains uncertain. The CDR3 length is 12 residues. For the CDR3, the DNA is TGTGCCAGCAGCTTAGAGGGTCAGCCCCAGCATTTT. Translation gives CASSLEGQPQHF.

The chain is built from TRBV4-1 and TRBJ2-5; 8 bases line up with TRBD1. Germline values: CDR1 MGHRA, CDR2 YSYEKL. This CDR3 has 14 amino acids. The ends lost 1 base at V and 7 bases at J; junction bases unmatched: 5. CDR3 region: CASSQAGGLGTQYF. The CDR3 nucleotides are TGCGCCAGCAGCCAAGCAGGGGGCTTGGGGACCCAGTACTTC.

The V and J genes are TRBV27 and TRBJ2-1; 9 bases are shared with TRBD1. The V and J ends lost 5 bases and 5 bases, in that order; junction bases with no gene match: 7. Germline V gene sequence: CDR1 MNHEY, CDR2 SMNVEV (reference sequence). CDR3 length equals 15 residues. The CDR3 DNA reads as TGTGCCAGCAGTATCATGACAGGGGGGGACAATGAGCAGTTCTTC. This gives the protein CASSIMTGGDNEQFF.

The CDR3 DNA reads as TGTGCCAGCAGTGAGGGTTTGACAGGGAGAAGAGTCACTCAGCCCCAGCATTTT. Residues: CASSEGLTGRRVTQPQHF. The chain links TRBV2 to TRBJ1-5; 7 nucleotides agree with TRBD1. The CDR3 is 18 residues long. Germline CDR1 is SNHLY and CDR2 is FYNNEI. V shed 3 bases, J shed 6 bases, and the junction held 17 bases outside the gene matches. The whole variable domain, remainder taken from reference TRBV2 and TRBJ1-5, is EPEVTQTPSHQVTQMGQEVILRCVPISNHLYFYWYRQILGQKVEFLVSFYNNEISEKSEIFDDQFSVERPDGSNFTLKIRSTKLEDSAMYFCASSEGLTGRRVTQPQHFGDGTRLSIL.